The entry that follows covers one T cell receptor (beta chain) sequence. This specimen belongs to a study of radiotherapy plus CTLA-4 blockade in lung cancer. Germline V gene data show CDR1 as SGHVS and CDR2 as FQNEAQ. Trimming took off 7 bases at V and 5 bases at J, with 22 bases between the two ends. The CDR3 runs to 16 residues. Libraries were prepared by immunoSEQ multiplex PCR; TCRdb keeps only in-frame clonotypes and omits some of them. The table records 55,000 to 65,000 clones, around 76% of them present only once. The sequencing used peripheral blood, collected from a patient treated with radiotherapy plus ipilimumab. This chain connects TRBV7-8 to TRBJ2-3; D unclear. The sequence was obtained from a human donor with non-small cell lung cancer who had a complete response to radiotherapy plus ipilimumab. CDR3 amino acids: CASTPYRTITGDTQYF. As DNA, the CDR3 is TGTGCCAGCACCCCTTACCGAACCATCACGGGAGATACGCAGTATTTT.